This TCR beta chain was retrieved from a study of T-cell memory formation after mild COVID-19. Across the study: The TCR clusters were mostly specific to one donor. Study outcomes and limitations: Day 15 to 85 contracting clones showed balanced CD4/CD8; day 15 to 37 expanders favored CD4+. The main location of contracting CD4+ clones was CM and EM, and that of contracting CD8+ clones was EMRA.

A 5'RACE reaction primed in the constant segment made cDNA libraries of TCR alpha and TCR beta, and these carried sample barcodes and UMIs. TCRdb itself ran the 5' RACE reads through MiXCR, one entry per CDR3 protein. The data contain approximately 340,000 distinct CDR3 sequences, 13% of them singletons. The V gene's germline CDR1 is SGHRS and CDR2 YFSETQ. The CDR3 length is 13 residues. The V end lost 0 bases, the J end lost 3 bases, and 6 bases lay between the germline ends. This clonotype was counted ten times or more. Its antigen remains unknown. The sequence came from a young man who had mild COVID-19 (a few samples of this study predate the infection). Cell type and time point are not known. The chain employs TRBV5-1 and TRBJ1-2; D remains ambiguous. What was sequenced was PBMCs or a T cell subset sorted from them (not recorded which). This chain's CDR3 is CASSLEGYYGYTF. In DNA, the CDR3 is TGCGCCAGCAGCTTGGAAGGGTACTATGGCTACACCTTC.